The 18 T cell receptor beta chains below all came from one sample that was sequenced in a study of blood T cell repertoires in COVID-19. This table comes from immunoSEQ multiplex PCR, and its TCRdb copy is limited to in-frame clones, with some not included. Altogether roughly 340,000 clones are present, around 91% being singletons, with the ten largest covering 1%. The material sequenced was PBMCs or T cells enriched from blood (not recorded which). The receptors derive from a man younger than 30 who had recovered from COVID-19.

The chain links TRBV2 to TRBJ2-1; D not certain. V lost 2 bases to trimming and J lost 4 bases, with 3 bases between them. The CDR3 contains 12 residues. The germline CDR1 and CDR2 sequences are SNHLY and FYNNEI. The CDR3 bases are TGTGCCAGCAGTGAACCGTACAATGAGCAGTTCTTC. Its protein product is CASSEPYNEQFF.

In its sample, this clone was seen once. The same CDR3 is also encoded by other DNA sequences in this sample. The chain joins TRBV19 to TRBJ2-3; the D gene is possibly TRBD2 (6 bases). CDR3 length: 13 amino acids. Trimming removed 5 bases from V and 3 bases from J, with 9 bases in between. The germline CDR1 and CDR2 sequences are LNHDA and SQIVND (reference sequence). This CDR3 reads CASSGRGTDTQYF. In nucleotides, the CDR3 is TGTGCCAGTAGTGGGCGGGGAACAGATACGCAGTATTTT. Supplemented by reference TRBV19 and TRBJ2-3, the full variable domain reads DGGITQSPKYLFRKEGQNVTLSCEQNLNHDAMYWYRQDPGQGLRLIYYSQIVNDFQKGDIAEGYSVSREKKESFPLTVTSAQKNPTAFYLCASSGRGTDTQYFGPGTRLTVL.

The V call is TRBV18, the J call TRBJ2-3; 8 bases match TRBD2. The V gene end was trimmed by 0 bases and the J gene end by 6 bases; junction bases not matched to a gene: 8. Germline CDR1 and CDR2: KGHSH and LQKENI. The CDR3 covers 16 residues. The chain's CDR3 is CASSPPSSGGADTQYF. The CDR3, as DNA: TGTGCCAGCTCACCACCGTCAAGCGGGGGAGCTGATACGCAGTATTTT.

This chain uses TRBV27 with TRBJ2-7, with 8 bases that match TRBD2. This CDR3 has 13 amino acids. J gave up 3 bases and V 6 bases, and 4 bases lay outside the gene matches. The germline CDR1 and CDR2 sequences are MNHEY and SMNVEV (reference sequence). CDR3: CASRSGTSYEQYF. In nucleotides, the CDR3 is TGTGCCAGCAGGTCCGGGACTAGCTACGAGCAGTACTTC.

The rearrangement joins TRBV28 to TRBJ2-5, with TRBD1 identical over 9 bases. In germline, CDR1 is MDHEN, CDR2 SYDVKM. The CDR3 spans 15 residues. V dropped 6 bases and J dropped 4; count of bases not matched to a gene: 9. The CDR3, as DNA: TGTGCCAGCAGAACTGCGGGACAGGGTGGAGAGACCCAGTACTTC. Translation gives CASRTAGQGGETQYF.

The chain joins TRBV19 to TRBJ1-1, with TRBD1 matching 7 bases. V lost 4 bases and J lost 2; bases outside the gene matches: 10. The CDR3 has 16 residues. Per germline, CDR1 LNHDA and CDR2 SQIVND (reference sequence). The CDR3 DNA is TGTGCCAGTAGTACTGGACAGGTGGGACTCAACACTGAAGCTTTCTTT. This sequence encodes CASSTGQVGLNTEAFF. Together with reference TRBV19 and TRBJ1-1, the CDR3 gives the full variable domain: DGGITQSPKYLFRKEGQNVTLSCEQNLNHDAMYWYRQDPGQGLRLIYYSQIVNDFQKGDIAEGYSVSREKKESFPLTVTSAQKNPTAFYLCASSTGQVGLNTEAFFGQGTRLTVV.

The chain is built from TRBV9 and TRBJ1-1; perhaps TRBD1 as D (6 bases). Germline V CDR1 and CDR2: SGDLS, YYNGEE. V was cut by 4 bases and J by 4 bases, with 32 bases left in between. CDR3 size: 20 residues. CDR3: CASSPRGSPSMKTAGTEAFF. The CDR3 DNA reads TGTGCCAGCAGCCCCAGGGGATCCCCTTCAATGAAAACCGCGGGCACTGAAGCTTTCTTT.

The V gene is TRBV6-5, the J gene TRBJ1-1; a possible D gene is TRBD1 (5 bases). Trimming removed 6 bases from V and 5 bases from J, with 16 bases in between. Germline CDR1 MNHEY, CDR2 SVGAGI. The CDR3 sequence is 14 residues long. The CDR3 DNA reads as TGTGCCAGCAGCCGGGCCGTGGGGCAGACTGAAGCTTTCTTT. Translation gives CASSRAVGQTEAFF.

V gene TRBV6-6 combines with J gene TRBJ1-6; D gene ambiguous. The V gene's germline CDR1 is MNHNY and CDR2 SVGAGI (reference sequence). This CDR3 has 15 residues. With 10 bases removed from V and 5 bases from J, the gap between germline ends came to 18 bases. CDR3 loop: CATILSAVNNSPLHF. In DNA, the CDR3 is TGTGCCACGATACTATCCGCTGTTAATAATTCACCCCTCCACTTT.

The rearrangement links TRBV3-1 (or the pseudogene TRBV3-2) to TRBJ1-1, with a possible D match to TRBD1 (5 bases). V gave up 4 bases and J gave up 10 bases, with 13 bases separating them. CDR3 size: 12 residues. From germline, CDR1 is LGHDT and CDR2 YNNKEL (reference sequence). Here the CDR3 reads CASSLQGGRAFF. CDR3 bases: TGTGCCAGCAGCCTCCAGGGAGGGCGAGCTTTCTTT.

This CDR3 reads CANARGDGPYGYTF. The CDR3 nucleotides read TGTGCCAACGCCAGGGGGGACGGTCCCTATGGCTACACCTTC. The chain carries TRBV7-9 and TRBJ1-2, with 7 positions matching TRBD1. Germline CDR1 SEHNR, CDR2 FQNEAQ (reference sequence). J lost 4 bases, V lost 10 bases, and 12 bases had no gene match. The CDR3 sequence is 14 residues long. The whole variable domain, filled in from reference TRBV7-9 and TRBJ1-2, reads DTGVSQNPRHKITKRGQNVTFRCDPISEHNRLYWYRQTLGQGPEFLTYFQNEAQLEKSRLLSDRFSAERPKGSFSTLEIQRTEQGDSAMYLCANARGDGPYGYTFGSGTRLTVV.

The CDR3 region is CASSYHDRGPHGYTF. The CDR3 region has the DNA TGTGCCAGCAGCTACCACGACAGGGGCCCCCATGGCTACACCTTC. This chain links TRBV11-2 with TRBJ1-2; 8 positions match TRBD1. The CDR3 has 15 residues. V lost 4 bases, J lost 6 bases, and 10 bases stayed unmatched. Germline lookup yields CDR1 SGHAT and CDR2 FQNNGV.

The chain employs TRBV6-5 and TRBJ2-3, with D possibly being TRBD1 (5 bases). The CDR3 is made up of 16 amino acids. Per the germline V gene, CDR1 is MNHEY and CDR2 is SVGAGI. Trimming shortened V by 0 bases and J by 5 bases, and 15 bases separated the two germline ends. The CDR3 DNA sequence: TGTGCCAGCAGTTACTCAGGGGCCCGATTCGGAGATACGCAGTATTTT. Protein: CASSYSGARFGDTQYF.

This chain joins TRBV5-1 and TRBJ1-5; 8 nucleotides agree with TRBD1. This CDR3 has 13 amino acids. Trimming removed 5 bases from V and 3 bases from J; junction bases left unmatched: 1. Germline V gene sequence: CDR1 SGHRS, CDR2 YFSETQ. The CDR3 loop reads CASRQGDNQPQHF. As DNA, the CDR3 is TGCGCCAGCAGACAGGGGGACAATCAGCCCCAGCATTTT.

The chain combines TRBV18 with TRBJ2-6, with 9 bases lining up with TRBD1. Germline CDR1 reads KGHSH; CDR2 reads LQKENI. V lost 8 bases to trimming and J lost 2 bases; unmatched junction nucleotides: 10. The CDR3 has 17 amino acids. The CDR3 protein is CASTTLGTGTGANVLTF. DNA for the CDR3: TGTGCCAGCACGACCCTCGGGACAGGGACTGGGGCCAACGTCCTGACTTTC.

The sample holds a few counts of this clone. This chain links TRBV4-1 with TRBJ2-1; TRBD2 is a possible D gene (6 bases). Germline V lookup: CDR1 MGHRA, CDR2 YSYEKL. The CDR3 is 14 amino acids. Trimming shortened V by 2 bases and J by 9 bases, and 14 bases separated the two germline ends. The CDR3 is CASSQKRAGLEQFF. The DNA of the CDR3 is TGCGCCAGCAGCCAAAAGCGGGCCGGGCTTGAGCAGTTCTTC.

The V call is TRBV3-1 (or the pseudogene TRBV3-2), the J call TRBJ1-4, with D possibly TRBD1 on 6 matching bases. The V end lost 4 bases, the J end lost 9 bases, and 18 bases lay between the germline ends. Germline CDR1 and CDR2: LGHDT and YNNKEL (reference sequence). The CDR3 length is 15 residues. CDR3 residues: CASSPTDSPNQKLFF. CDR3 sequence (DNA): TGTGCCAGCAGCCCCACGGACAGTCCAAATCAAAAACTGTTTTTT.

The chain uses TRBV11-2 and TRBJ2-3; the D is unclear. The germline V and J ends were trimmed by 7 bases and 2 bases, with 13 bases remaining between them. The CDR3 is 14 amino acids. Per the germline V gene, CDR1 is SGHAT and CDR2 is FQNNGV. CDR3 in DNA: TGTGCCAGCACAAGCACAGTTCACACAGATACGCAGTATTTT. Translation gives CASTSTVHTDTQYF.